This entry concerns a single T cell receptor beta chain. The target antigen is unknown. This entry comes from a study of shared clonotypes between healthy human individuals. Per the authors' pipeline: Quality scores were absent from the junction-only immunoSEQ sequences, so filtering differed. Some clones are missing from TCRdb's copy, which holds only in-frame ones; the method was immunoSEQ multiplex PCR. From that table come the V and J calls and clone size; the DNA was used to work out D and trimming. The profile shows roughly 1,800,000 clones, approximately 94% of them singletons. The study's findings and limits: Apart from blood, nothing was sampled; tissue repertoires likely differ.

V dropped 3 bases and J dropped 4 bases, with 7 bases sitting between them. Germline lookup yields CDR1 SGHNT and CDR2 YYREEE (reference sequence). This CDR3 contains 12 residues. CD8 cells classed as naive were CD45RO-negative and positively selected for CCR7, excluding terminally differentiated effector memory CD45RA+ cells. This receptor was taken from a man in his late teens or twenties in good health. V gene TRBV5-4 combines with J gene TRBJ1-1; D is ambiguous. Sequenced material: naive CD8+ T cells sorted from blood. The CDR3 nucleotides read TGTGCCAGCAGCTCCAGGAGCACTGAAGCTTTCTTT. Protein product: CASSSRSTEAFF.